This record concerns one TCR beta chain sequence. The antigen remains unidentified. The entry originates in a study of cytomegalovirus exposure and HLA in healthy donors. V gave up 2 bases and J gave up 4 bases, with 8 bases separating them. The germline CDR1 and CDR2 sequences are MNHEY and SVGAGI. CDR3 length: 13 amino acids. Sequenced by immunoSEQ multiplex PCR; TCRdb stores in-frame clones only, minus some. The sample has hundreds of thousands of clones; roughly 84% are singletons. Points from the study as a whole: For most TCR sequences rarity was the rule, although some public TCRs occurred in many donors. TCR clusters originating in the first cohort tended to co-occur in the 100 to 150 validation repertoires, according to a later analysis. Reports showed the classifier diagnosing cytomegalovirus status with high specificity and sensitivity.

Sequences were obtained from PBMCs. This TCR was sampled from a woman younger than 30 in good health and CMV-seropositive. This chain links TRBV6-5 with TRBJ1-2; tentatively, D is TRBD1 (5 bases). The CDR3, as DNA: TGTGCCAGCAGTTACAAGGACATCTATGGCTACACCTTC. Its translation is CASSYKDIYGYTF.